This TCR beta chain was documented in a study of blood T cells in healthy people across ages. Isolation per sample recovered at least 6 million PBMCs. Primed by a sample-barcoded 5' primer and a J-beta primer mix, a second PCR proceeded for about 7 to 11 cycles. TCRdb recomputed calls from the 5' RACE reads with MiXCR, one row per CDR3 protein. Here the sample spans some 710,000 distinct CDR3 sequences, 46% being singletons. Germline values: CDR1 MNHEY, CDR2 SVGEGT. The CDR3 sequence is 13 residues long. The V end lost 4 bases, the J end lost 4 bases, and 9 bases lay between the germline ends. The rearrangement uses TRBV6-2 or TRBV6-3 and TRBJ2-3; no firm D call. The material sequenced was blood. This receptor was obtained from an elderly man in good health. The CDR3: CASSSRVADTQYF. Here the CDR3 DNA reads TGTGCCAGCAGTTCACGAGTTGCAGATACGCAGTATTTT.